The 24 T cell receptor beta chains below come from one sample, sequenced in a study of blood T cells in healthy people across ages (dated by TCRdb to between 2014 and 2016). The library was produced with 5' RACE. This sample was sequenced with an Illumina HiSeq 2500. A second roughly 6 to 12 cycle PCR used a sample-barcoded 5' primer and a J-beta primer mix. TCRdb reworked the public reads: Q25 trimming with fastp, MiXCR clone assembly, productive beta chains retained. Entries that share a CDR3 protein sequence are merged under the most common genes and DNA. Within this sample are a few hundred thousand distinct CDR3 sequences, with roughly 28% of them counted one time only. Roughly 18% of the sample is held by the ten biggest clonotypes. The specimen was blood. Receptor source: a woman in her seventies in good health.

The chain couples TRBV19 to TRBJ1-2; TRBD1 aligns across 8 bases. The V and J ends lost 9 bases and 7 bases, in that order; junction bases with no gene match: 19. Germline CDR1 and CDR2: LNHDA and SQIVND (reference sequence). This CDR3 spans 16 amino acids. The CDR3 DNA sequence: TGTGCCAGCAAAAAGATTGAGTCAGGGGGCTGGGGTGGCTACACCTTC. Translating gives CASKKIESGGWGGYTF.

This clonotype was seen a handful of times. The chain has TRBV7-2 and TRBJ2-2, with a possible D match to TRBD1 (5 bases). The germline V and J ends were trimmed by 0 bases and 1 base, with 9 bases remaining between them. This CDR3 comprises 16 residues. CDR1 and CDR2 from the germline V gene are SGHTA and FQGNSA. CDR3 residues: CASSLARQLNTGELFF. In DNA, the CDR3 is TGTGCCAGCAGCTTAGCGAGACAGCTGAACACCGGGGAGCTGTTTTTT. Full variable domain (rest looked up from reference TRBV7-2 and TRBJ2-2): GAGVSQSPSNKVTEKGKDVELRCDPISGHTALYWYRQSLGQGLEFLIYFQGNSAPDKSGLPSDRFSAERTGGSVSTLTIQRTQQEDSAVYLCASSLARQLNTGELFFGEGSRLTVL.

The chain links TRBV5-1 to TRBJ1-2, with a tentative D call TRBD1 (6 bases). Deletions cut 5 bases from V and 3 bases from J, with 14 bases between. The CDR3 spans 14 residues. CDR1 SGHRS and CDR2 YFSETQ come from the germline V gene. CDR3 residues: CASRDSVIDYGYTF. For the CDR3, the DNA is TGCGCCAGCAGGGACAGTGTCATCGACTATGGCTACACCTTC.

The chain joins TRBV7-2 to TRBJ2-1; no clear D. The J call may be incorrect, as the DNA end agrees better with TRBJ2-5. The CDR3 is 13 amino acids. The germline V gene has CDR1 SGHTA and CDR2 FQGNSA. CDR3 sequence: CASSVLSLETQYF. In nucleotides, the CDR3 is TGTGCCAGCAGCGTATTGAGCTTGGAGACCCAGTACTTC.

The chain combines TRBV3-1 with TRBJ2-3; D call uncertain. The CDR3 spans 14 residues. Germline V lookup: CDR1 LGHDT, CDR2 YNNKEL (reference sequence). Trimming pared 1 base from V and 4 bases from J, leaving 9 bases between. The CDR3 loop is CASSQVGVADTQYF. The DNA of the CDR3 is TGTGCCAGCAGCCAAGTAGGAGTTGCAGATACGCAGTATTTT.

The table lists this clonotype with a few counts. This chain connects TRBV29-1 to TRBJ1-2, with 7 nucleotides matching TRBD1. The CDR3 contains 14 residues. Germline CDR1 SQVTM, CDR2 ANQGSEA. V shed 4 bases and J 0 bases; nucleotides not matched to a gene: 5. CDR3 region: CSVGAGGANYGYTF. The CDR3 DNA sequence: TGCAGCGTTGGGGCAGGGGGAGCTAACTATGGCTACACCTTC.

To note about this clonotype: This may stem from a read error, because a much larger clone lies one nucleotide away. The DNA of the CDR3 is TGTGCCAGCATGCGGTCAGGGGCAGGAGGCAGGGGCACTGAAGCTTTCTTT. Amino acids: CASMRSGAGGRGTEAFF. V usage is TRBV28 and J usage is TRBJ1-1; D is perhaps TRBD1 (6 bases). The germline V gene has CDR1 MDHEN and CDR2 SYDVKM. The CDR3 runs to 17 residues. V was clipped by 7 bases and J by 4 bases, with 25 bases between them.

The chain uses TRBV7-2 and TRBJ2-1; D is perhaps TRBD1 (5 bases). V lost 3 bases and J lost 2, with 14 bases in between. The CDR3 has 16 amino acids. Germline values: CDR1 SGHTA, CDR2 FQGNSA. CDR3 amino acids: CASSFFQGSAYNEQFF. The CDR3 nucleotides read TGTGCCAGCAGCTTCTTCCAGGGAAGCGCCTACAATGAGCAGTTCTTC.

This clonotype showed up many times. The chain joins TRBV12-3 or TRBV12-4 to TRBJ1-1; possibly TRBD1 for D (6 bases). The V gene lost 5 bases and the J gene lost 3 bases, with 10 bases spanning the gap. The CDR3 has 13 amino acids. In DNA, the CDR3 is TGTGCCAGCAGTGTCAGGGGTGACACTGAAGCTTTCTTT. Translated: CASSVRGDTEAFF.

The chain carries TRBV6-2 or TRBV6-3 and TRBJ2-1; 9 bases are shared with TRBD2. The trim removed 5 bases at V and 9 bases at J, leaving 8 bases unmatched. The CDR3 extends over 14 amino acids. Germline V CDR1 and CDR2: MNHEY, SVGEGT. DNA of the CDR3: TGTGCCAGCAGTACGACTAGCGGTAATGCTGAGCAGTTCTTC. Its translation: CASSTTSGNAEQFF.

This clonotype was observed a handful of times. The chain recombines TRBV4-3 with TRBJ2-7; 8 nucleotides match TRBD1. The germline V gene encodes CDR1 LGHNA and CDR2 YSLEER. The CDR3 extends over 15 amino acids. Trimming took 0 bases from V and 4 from J; bases not matched to a gene: 5. The CDR3 region is CASSQEWTGTYEQYF. The CDR3 region has the DNA TGCGCCAGCAGCCAAGAATGGACAGGGACGTACGAGCAGTACTTC.

As DNA, the CDR3 is TGTGCCAGCAGCCAAGCCCCAGGGGGAGGAGAGACCCAGTACTTC. Translation: CASSQAPGGGETQYF. This rearrangement joins TRBV4-2 to TRBJ2-5, with D possibly matching TRBD1 (7 bases). V dropped 1 base and J dropped 4 bases, with 13 bases sitting between them. The CDR3 is made up of 15 amino acids. Germline assignment: CDR1 LGHNA and CDR2 YNFKEQ.

This clonotype was recorded at least ten times. This chain joins TRBV3-1 and TRBJ2-7; no definite D call. The CDR3 contains 15 residues. In germline, CDR1 is LGHDT, CDR2 YNNKEL (reference sequence). With 1 base removed from V and 3 bases from J, the gap between germline ends came to 13 bases. The CDR3 sequence is CASSQAPVRIYEQYF. For the CDR3, the DNA is TGTGCCAGCAGCCAAGCCCCTGTGAGAATCTACGAGCAGTACTTC.

To note about this clonotype: This is likely a read error, given that the CDR3 carries no conserved phenylalanine or tryptophan at its end. The chain combines TRBV29-1 with TRBJ1-4, with D unresolved. Germline V CDR1 and CDR2: SQVTM, ANQGSEA. The CDR3 is made up of 15 amino acids. The ends were cut back, 4 bases at V and 3 bases at J, with 15 bases in the middle. The CDR3 DNA sequence: TGCAGCGTTGTTACAGCCCTGATGGCTAATGAAAAACTGTTTCTT. Amino acids: CSVVTALMANEKLFL.

The CDR3 sequence is CASKPGLGTGELFF. The CDR3, as DNA: TGTGCCAGCAAGCCGGGCTTGGGCACCGGGGAGCTGTTTTTT. The chain uses TRBV5-4 and TRBJ2-2; D is ambiguous. Germline CDR1 and CDR2: SGHNT and YYREEE (reference sequence). The CDR3 has 14 amino acids. Trimming stripped 6 bases from V and 4 bases from J, with 13 bases between.

This clonotype was recorded once. The rearrangement joins TRBV7-7 to TRBJ2-5, with D possibly TRBD1 on 6 matching bases. The CDR3 runs to 15 residues. Trimming cost V 4 bases and J 4 bases, with 16 bases left between them. Germline CDR1 SSHAT, CDR2 FNYEAQ (reference sequence). The CDR3, as DNA: TGTGCCAGCAGCTCCCAACAGGGAGTGGTAGAGACCCAGTACTTC. It codes for CASSSQQGVVETQYF.

This clonotype was observed a few times. V usage is TRBV29-1 and J usage is TRBJ1-1, with D tentatively TRBD1 (6 bases). In germline, CDR1 is SQVTM, CDR2 ANQGSEA. V lost 3 bases to trimming and J lost 1 base, with 9 bases between them. The CDR3 spans 13 residues. CDR3 in amino acids: CSVEQQGNTEAFF. Written as DNA, the CDR3 is TGCAGCGTTGAGCAACAGGGGAACACTGAAGCTTTCTTT.

This chain uses TRBV7-9 with TRBJ1-1; 10 nucleotides align to TRBD1. V dropped 6 bases and J dropped 6; count of bases not matched to a gene: 13. The CDR3 runs 16 residues. CDR1 is SEHNR, CDR2 FQNEAQ, per germline (reference sequence). The CDR3 DNA reads TGTGCCAGCAGTTCGGGACAGGGGCCACTAAGAGCTGAAGCTTTCTTT. Translation: CASSSGQGPLRAEAFF.

This clonotype was found a few times. CDR3 sequence reads: CAAAPRGGTGELFF. DNA for the CDR3: TGTGCCGCAGCCCCGCGGGGGGGGACCGGGGAGCTGTTTTTT. The rearrangement links TRBV6-5 to TRBJ2-2; TRBD2 matches 9 bases. Germline V gene lookup returns CDR1 MNHEY and CDR2 SVGAGI. This CDR3 spans 14 amino acids. V gave up 11 bases and J gave up 5 bases; unmatched junction bases: 9.

This clonotype was counted a few times. This sequence joins TRBV7-2 and TRBJ2-7, with TRBD2 identical over 9 bases. V dropped 4 bases and J dropped 6; count of bases not matched to a gene: 7. The CDR3 sequence is 14 residues long. Per germline, CDR1 SGHTA and CDR2 FQGNSA. This CDR3 is CASSSGLASPEQYF. The CDR3 coding sequence is TGTGCCAGCAGCTCGGGACTAGCCTCGCCCGAGCAGTACTTC. Using reference TRBV7-2 and TRBJ2-7 for the parts outside the CDR3, the full variable domain is GAGVSQSPSNKVTEKGKDVELRCDPISGHTALYWYRQSLGQGLEFLIYFQGNSAPDKSGLPSDRFSAERTGGSVSTLTIQRTQQEDSAVYLCASSSGLASPEQYFGPGTRLTVT.

The chain links TRBV14 to TRBJ1-6, with D uncertain. V lost 0 bases and J 9 bases, leaving 15 bases between the germline ends. Germline V gives CDR1 SGHDN, CDR2 FVKESK. CDR3 size: 16 residues. CDR3 in amino acids: CASSQERWDTSSPLHF. CDR3 nucleotide sequence: TGTGCCAGCAGCCAAGAAAGGTGGGATACAAGTTCACCCCTCCACTTT.

There are a few counts of this clonotype. The V call is TRBV5-1, the J call TRBJ2-5; D call uncertain. Deletions cut 3 bases from V and 5 bases from J, with 11 bases between. Germline CDR1 reads SGHRS; CDR2 reads YFSETQ. The length of the CDR3 is 13 residues. The CDR3 loop reads CASSSLVGETQYF. The CDR3 DNA follows: TGCGCCAGCAGCTCGCTGGTGGGGGAGACCCAGTACTTC.

The table lists this clonotype with a few counts. V is TRBV7-2 and J is TRBJ1-6; 7 bases match TRBD1. CDR1 and CDR2 (germline): SGHTA, FQGNSA. The CDR3 is 15 amino acids. V lost 3 bases to trimming and J lost 10 bases; unmatched junction nucleotides: 9. The CDR3 loop is CASSFQKGAGSPLHF. The CDR3 DNA sequence: TGTGCCAGCAGCTTCCAAAAGGGGGCAGGATCACCCCTCCACTTT.

Ten or more counts support this clonotype. The genes are TRBV7-2 and TRBJ2-5; tentative D call: TRBD1 (6 bases). CDR3 size: 14 residues. Per germline, CDR1 SGHTA and CDR2 FQGNSA. Trimming stripped 2 bases from V and 2 bases from J, with 9 bases between. CDR3 sequence: CASSLTGPQETQYF. The CDR3 nucleotides read TGTGCCAGCAGCTTAACAGGGCCACAAGAGACCCAGTACTTC.